This T cell receptor (beta chain) comes out of a study of blood T cell repertoires in COVID-19. Study details: Samples came from the United States, Italy and Spain, spanning acute and convalescent COVID-19. T cells, B-cell-depleted T cells, or PBMCs supplied cDNA or gDNA.

As processed by the authors: For nucleated cells, counts were estimated from reference gene primer amplification. Sequencing used immunoSEQ multiplex PCR; TCRdb keeps in-frame clones, though not all of them. D and trimming come from the DNA, and the V and J calls and clone size come from that table. The top ten clones hold over 6% of a sample with under 250,000 clones, 70% to 90% of them seen once. The CDR3 length is 13 residues. Germline CDR1 reads SNHLY; CDR2 reads FYNNEI. V was cut by 10 bases and J by 1 base, with 13 bases left in between. This receptor was identified in a woman aged 65 to 85 with active or convalescent COVID-19. Sequenced: peripheral blood. This sequence joins TRBV2 and TRBJ1-1; a possible D gene is TRBD1 (6 bases). CDR3 DNA: TGTGCCATCACAGGGATTGGGAACACTGAAGCTTTCTTT. Its translation is CAITGIGNTEAFF.